This is a list of T cell receptor beta chains from one sample in a study of beta chain features in type 1 diabetes. The repertoire was sequenced with immunoSEQ multiplex PCR; TCRdb's copy has only in-frame clones and lacks some. The table includes about 740,000 clones, about an eighth detected once. What was sequenced was naive CD4+ T cells from blood. These receptor sequences come from a man between 18 and 35 years old with type 1 diabetes. Both conserved end residues are part of each CDR3. Fields, in order: clone size, J gene, D gene, V gene, CDR3 DNA, CDR3 protein. The D gene is left open where the match is weak. Clone size is given for some rows only: seen once, a few or many times, or a class if the clone is expanded.

>.|TRBJ1-5|.|TRBV7-8
TGTGCCAGCAGCACGGGGACGGACCCACAGCCCCAGCATTTT
CASSTGTDPQPQHF
>.|TRBJ2-1|.|TRBV9
TGTGCCAGCAGCGGACCCTACAATGAGCAGTTCTTC
CASSGPYNEQFF
>.|TRBJ2-3|.|TRBV5-1
TGCGCCAGCAGCTTGGCCTCGGTCAGCACAGATACGCAGTATTTT
CASSLASVSTDTQYF
>.|TRBJ1-2|TRBD1|TRBV6-5
TGTGCCAGCAGTCCTGAAGGGGGCGCCTATGGCTACACCTTC
CASSPEGGAYGYTF
>.|TRBJ2-7|TRBD1|TRBV28
TGTGCCAGCAGTTTACGGACAGGGGGCTCCTACGAGCAGTACTTC
CASSLRTGGSYEQYF
>few|TRBJ2-2|TRBD1|TRBV5-4
TGTGCCAGCAGCTGGGGACAGGCGAACACCGGGGAGCTGTTTTTT
CASSWGQANTGELFF
>.|TRBJ2-1|TRBD1|TRBV27
TGTGCCAGCAGTTGGGGACAGGGAAATATCAATGAGCAGTTCTTC
CASSWGQGNINEQFF
>few|TRBJ2-1|TRBD2|TRBV5-1
TGCGCCAGCAGCTCAGTAGCGGGCTCCTACAATGAGCAGTTCTTC
CASSSVAGSYNEQFF
>.|TRBJ2-1|TRBD2|TRBV4-2
TGTGCCAGCAGCCAAGAGTCGGCTAGCGGGGGACCACTTTACAATGAGCAGTTCTTC
CASSQESASGGPLYNEQFF
>few|TRBJ1-6|.|TRBV6-5
TGTGCCAGCACCACGATGGCAGTTAATTCACCCCTCCACTTT
CASTTMAVNSPLHF
>.|TRBJ1-2|TRBD1|TRBV6-5
TGTGCCAGCAGTTACCTTCTACCGGGACAGGGCTATGGCTACACCTTC
CASSYLLPGQGYGYTF
>.|TRBJ2-7|TRBD2|TRBV9
TGTGCCAGCAGTCGTCAGGGAGCGGGGGGCCGGTACGAGCAGTACTTC
CASSRQGAGGRYEQYF
>once|TRBJ1-1|.|TRBV6-5
TGTGCCAGCAGTGACAACGGGGGCACTGAAGCTTTCTTT
CASSDNGGTEAFF
>.|TRBJ1-1|.|TRBV18
TGTGCCAGCCGGGGAGCGAAGGACACTGAAGCTTTCTTT
CASRGAKDTEAFF
>.|TRBJ1-2|.|TRBV5-1
TGCGCCAGCAGCTTGGCCCTAGGAGGTAACTATGGCTACACCTTC
CASSLALGGNYGYTF
>few|TRBJ2-3|.|TRBV5-8
TGTGCCAGCAGCCCTGGGAAAGGGACTAGCACAGATACGCAGTATTTT
CASSPGKGTSTDTQYF
>few|TRBJ2-2|.|TRBV10-3
TGTGCCATCAGCAGCAGGGGATTTGGCACCGGGGAGCTGTTTTTT
CAISSRGFGTGELFF
>few|TRBJ2-5|TRBD2|TRBV9
TGTGCCAGCAGCCCGGGACTAGCCACTACGACCCAGTACTTC
CASSPGLATTTQYF
>few|TRBJ2-6|.|TRBV5-6
TGTGCCAGCAGCTTGAAGTATGAGGCCAACGTCCTGACTTTC
CASSLKYEANVLTF
>few|TRBJ1-2|.|TRBV5-6
TGTGCCAGCAGCTTGGGTCCCCGGACAGAATATGGCTACACCTTC
CASSLGPRTEYGYTF
>.|TRBJ2-7|.|TRBV6-6
TGTGCCAGCAGCCGAGGGGTGAGCTACGAGCAGTACTTC
CASSRGVSYEQYF
>.|TRBJ1-3|.|TRBV25-1
TGTGCCAGCAGTGAACCCAAACATGGCTCTGGAAACACCATATATTTT
CASSEPKHGSGNTIYF
>.|TRBJ1-2|TRBD1|TRBV4-1
TGCGCCAGCAGCCGCCCCTCTGGACAGGGACGCTATGGCTACACCTTC
CASSRPSGQGRYGYTF
>.|TRBJ1-2|.|TRBV25-1
TGTGCCAGCAGTGTGGGAGCGTCCGGCTACACCTTC
CASSVGASGYTF
>.|TRBJ1-1|TRBD1|TRBV11-2
TGTGCCAGCAGCTCCTGGACAGGGAGAAAGGACACTGAAGCTTTCTTT
CASSSWTGRKDTEAFF
>few|TRBJ2-7|.|TRBV7-9
TGTGCCAGCAGCTCCAGGGGCTTCTACGAGCAGTACTTC
CASSSRGFYEQYF
>few|TRBJ2-7|.|TRBV30
TGTGCCTGGTCTACCTCCTACGAGCAGTACTTC
CAWSTSYEQYF
>few|TRBJ2-5|.|TRBV20-1
TGCAGTGCTAGAGATGTAAAGACCCAGTACTTC
CSARDVKTQYF
>.|TRBJ1-1|TRBD1|TRBV29-1
TGCAGCGTGCTTCACGAGGGGGCCTACACTGAAGCTTTCTTT
CSVLHEGAYTEAFF
>.|TRBJ1-2|TRBD1|TRBV6-1
TGTGCCAGCACCGGGACAGCGGATGGCTACACCTTC
CASTGTADGYTF
>.|TRBJ2-3|.|TRBV6-6
TGTGCCAGCAGTCTCAATTTGGACACAGATACGCAGTATTTT
CASSLNLDTDTQYF
>.|TRBJ1-2|TRBD1|TRBV18
TGTGCCAGCTCACCGGTCCCCGACAGGGGATATGGCTACACCTTC
CASSPVPDRGYGYTF
>few|TRBJ1-1|.|TRBV19
TGTGCCAGTAGCTGGCGGAACACTGAAGCTTTCTTT
CASSWRNTEAFF
>few|TRBJ2-7|.|TRBV6-6
TGTGCCAGTACTCCCAGGGGCAGCTCCTACGAGCAGTACTTC
CASTPRGSSYEQYF
>few|TRBJ2-1|.|TRBV7-6
TGTGCCAGCAGCTTAACCCTCTTCAATGAGCAGTTCTTC
CASSLTLFNEQFF
>.|TRBJ2-2|.|TRBV28
TGTGCCAGCTGTACGGGCGGGACAAGGAACACCGGGGAGCTGTTTTTT
CASCTGGTRNTGELFF
>few|TRBJ2-6|.|TRBV6-1
TGTGCCAGCCGGAGATCTGGGGCCAACGTCCTGACTTTC
CASRRSGANVLTF
>.|TRBJ2-2|.|TRBV18
TGTGCCAGCTCACCACAGTTGGACACAAACACCGGGGAGCTGTTTTTT
CASSPQLDTNTGELFF
>.|TRBJ1-4|.|TRBV7-9
TGTGCCAGCAGCTTAAAGAAGACTAATGAAAAACTGTTTTTT
CASSLKKTNEKLFF
>.|TRBJ2-3|TRBD1|TRBV10-3
TGTGCCATCAGATTGGGACAGAACACAGATACGCAGTATTTT
CAIRLGQNTDTQYF
>.|TRBJ2-5|TRBD1|TRBV27
TGTGCCAGCAGTCACGGGACAGGGGAAGAGACCCAGTACTTC
CASSHGTGEETQYF
>.|TRBJ2-5|.|TRBV25-1
TGTGCCAGCACCAGGGGGGGGCAAGAGACCCAGTACTTC
CASTRGGQETQYF
>few|TRBJ2-5|.|TRBV28
TGTGCCAGCTCTCCCGGGGCCGGGGAGACCCAGTACTTC
CASSPGAGETQYF
>.|TRBJ1-1|.|TRBV6-1
TGTGCCAGCAGCCCCTTTGGGAACACTGAAGCTTTCTTT
CASSPFGNTEAFF
>.|TRBJ1-1|.|TRBV30
TGTGCCTGGAGTGTAATAGTGAACACTGAAGCTTTCTTT
CAWSVIVNTEAFF
>.|TRBJ2-3|TRBD1|TRBV25-1
TGTGCCAGCAGTGAATCCCCCGGGACAGGGTTCACAGATACGCAGTATTTT
CASSESPGTGFTDTQYF
>.|TRBJ2-4|.|TRBV6-5
TGTGCCAGCAGTTACGATGGTTTTCAGTACTTC
CASSYDGFQYF
>few|TRBJ1-3|.|TRBV9
TGTGCCAGCAGCGTAGAAGAGGGACTTGGAAACACCATATATTTT
CASSVEEGLGNTIYF
>.|TRBJ1-1|.|TRBV7-9
TGTGCCAGCAGCCTCAAGGACAGCACTGAAGCTTTCTTT
CASSLKDSTEAFF
>.|TRBJ1-1|TRBD1|TRBV28
TGTGCCACCACTGACAGGGGGAACACTGAAGCTTTCTTT
CATTDRGNTEAFF